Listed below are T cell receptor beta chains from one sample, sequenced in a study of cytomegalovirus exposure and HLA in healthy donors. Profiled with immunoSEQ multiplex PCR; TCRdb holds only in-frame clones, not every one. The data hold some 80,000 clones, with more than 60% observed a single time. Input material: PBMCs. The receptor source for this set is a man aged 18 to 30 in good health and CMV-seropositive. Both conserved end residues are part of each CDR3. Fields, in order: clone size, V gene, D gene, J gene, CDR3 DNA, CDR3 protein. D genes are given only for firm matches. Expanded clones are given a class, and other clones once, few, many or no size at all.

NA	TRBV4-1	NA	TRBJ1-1	TGCGCCAGCAGCCAAGGAGGGTTCACAATGAACACTGAAGCTTTCTTT	CASSQGGFTMNTEAFF
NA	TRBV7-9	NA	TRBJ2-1	TGTGCCAGCAGTACGTTCAGGGGGGAATCCTACAATGAGCAGTTCTTC	CASSTFRGESYNEQFF
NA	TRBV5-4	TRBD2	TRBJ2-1	TGTGCCAGCAGCTTGACCCTAGCGGGCTATGAGCAGTTCTTC	CASSLTLAGYEQFF
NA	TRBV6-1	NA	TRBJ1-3	TGTGCCGCCTACCCGGTTCAAGGAAACACCATATATTTT	CAAYPVQGNTIYF
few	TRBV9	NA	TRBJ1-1	TGTGCCAGCAGCGTAGGAGACACTGAAGCTTTCTTT	CASSVGDTEAFF
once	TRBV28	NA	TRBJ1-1	TGTGCCAGCAGTTTAAATCTTCTAAACACTGAAGCTTTCTTT	CASSLNLLNTEAFF
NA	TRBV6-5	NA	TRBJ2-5	TGTGCCAGCAGTTACTCGGAAGGGGCGGAGACCCAGTACTTC	CASSYSEGAETQYF
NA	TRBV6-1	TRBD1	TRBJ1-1	TGTGCCAGCAGGGCCGGGACAGGGTGGGACACTGAAGCTTTCTTT	CASRAGTGWDTEAFF
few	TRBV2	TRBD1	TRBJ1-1	TGTGCCAGCAGTGTAGCAGGCAGGGGGGCTGAAGCTTTCTTT	CASSVAGRGAEAFF
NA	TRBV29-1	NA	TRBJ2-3	TGCAGCGTTGGTACCACTAGCACAGATACGCAGTATTTT	CSVGTTSTDTQYF
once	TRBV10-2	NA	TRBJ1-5	TGCGCCAGCAGTAACTCCCTCAGGGATCAGCCCCAGCATTTT	CASSNSLRDQPQHF
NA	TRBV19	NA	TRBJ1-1	TGTGCCAGTACCACAAGCAGGGTTGGCACTGAAGCTTTCTTT	CASTTSRVGTEAFF
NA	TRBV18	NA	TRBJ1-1	TGTGCCAGCTCACCACTGGGGGCGGCCTCTATGAACACTGAAGCTTTCTTT	CASSPLGAASMNTEAFF
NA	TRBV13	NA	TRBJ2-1	TGTGCCAGCAGCTGGAATAGCGGTAACAATGAGCAGTTCTTC	CASSWNSGNNEQFF
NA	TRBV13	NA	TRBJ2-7	TGTGCCAGCAGCTTAGGTAGGATAGCCAACGAGCAGTACTTC	CASSLGRIANEQYF
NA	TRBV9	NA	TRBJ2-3	TGTGCCAGCAGCTCGGGCACAGATACGCAGTATTTT	CASSSGTDTQYF
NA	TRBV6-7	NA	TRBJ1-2	TGTGCCAGCAGCCCCCGTGGGTCTTCGGGAGGCTACACCTTC	CASSPRGSSGGYTF
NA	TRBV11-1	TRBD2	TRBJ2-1	TGTGCCAGCGGGGGGGAACTTTGGGACAATGAGCAGTTCTTC	CASGGELWDNEQFF
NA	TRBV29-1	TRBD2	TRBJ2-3	TGCAGCGTTGACTCCGTAGCGGGGAGCACAGATACGCAGTATTTT	CSVDSVAGSTDTQYF
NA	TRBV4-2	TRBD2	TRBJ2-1	TGTGCCAGCAGCCAGAAGGGACTAGCGGTCCAGTTCTTC	CASSQKGLAVQFF
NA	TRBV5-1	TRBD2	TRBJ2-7	TGCGCCAGCAGCTTAGGGACTAGCGGGAGATACGAGCAGTACTTC	CASSLGTSGRYEQYF
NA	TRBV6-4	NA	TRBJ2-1	TGTGCCAGCAGTGACCTGGAGGGAAGCTCCTACAATGAGCAGTTCTTC	CASSDLEGSSYNEQFF
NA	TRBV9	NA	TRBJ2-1	TGTGCCAGCAGCCAGGTCTCCTACAATGAGCAGTTCTTC	CASSQVSYNEQFF
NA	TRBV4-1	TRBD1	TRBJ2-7	TGCGCCAGCAGCCAGGTGGGACAGTCCTACGAGCAGTACTTC	CASSQVGQSYEQYF
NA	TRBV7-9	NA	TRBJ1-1	TGTGCCAGCAGCTTAATGACCGGGGGAGCTTTCTTT	CASSLMTGGAFF
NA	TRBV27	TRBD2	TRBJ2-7	TGTGCCAGCAGAGTAGCGGGACGCTCCTACGAGCAGTACTTC	CASRVAGRSYEQYF
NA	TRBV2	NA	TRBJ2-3	TGTGCCAGCTTCGCCAGGCTGCTCACAGATACGCAGTATTTT	CASFARLLTDTQYF
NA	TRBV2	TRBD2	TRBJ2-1	TGTGCCAGCAGTGGGACTAGCGGAAACAATGAGCAGTTCTTC	CASSGTSGNNEQFF
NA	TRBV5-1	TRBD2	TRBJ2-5	TGCGCCAGCAGACCATCCGGACTAGCGGTGGAGACCCAGTACTTC	CASRPSGLAVETQYF
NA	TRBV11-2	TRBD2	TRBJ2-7	TGTGCCAGCAGTTACGGACTAGCGGATTCCTACGAGCAGTACTTC	CASSYGLADSYEQYF
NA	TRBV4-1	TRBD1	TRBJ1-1	TGCGCCAGCAGCCAAGACCAAACCGGGACAGCCTCACGGCGGGCTTTCTTT	CASSQDQTGTASRRAFF
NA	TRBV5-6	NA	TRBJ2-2	TGTGCCAGCAGCTTTAGCGGGAACACCGGGGAGCTGTTTTTT	CASSFSGNTGELFF